One TCR beta chain is described in this entry. What this receptor recognizes is not known. Within one base of it there is no much larger clone, and no base qualities were kept. This entry belongs to a study of OX40 agonist ivuxolimab in advanced cancers. Background on the whole study: Ivuxolimab, which targeted the costimulatory receptor OX40 (CD134), was an agonistic, fully human IgG2 monoclonal antibody. Partial responses occurred in three dose-escalation patients: two with cutaneous melanoma and one with hepatocellular carcinoma. The paper covers the monotherapy dose-escalation part of the phase I ivuxolimab trial, which included N of about 56 patients. In the dose-escalation cohort, 65% to 85% of patients were male, and the mean age was around 60 years with a range of about 23 to 79. Among the 52 dose-escalation patients, around 19 had hepatocellular carcinoma, 15 melanoma, 9 renal cell carcinoma and 9 head and neck cancer. Peripheral TCRbeta sequencing aimed to test whether ivuxolimab altered TCR sequence diversity and caused clonal T-cell expansion. Intravenous ivuxolimab was administered to patients every 2 weeks at six dose levels: 0.01, 0.1, 0.3, 1.5, 3 and 10 mg/kg. Prior anti-PD-1, anti-PD-L1 or anti-CTLA-4 therapy was permitted, and approximately 40% of dose-escalation patients had received checkpoint inhibitors. Study-wide conclusions, independent of this receptor: Clonal expansion of both CD4+ and CD8+ blood T cells was observed from baseline to week 6 at doses 0.1 to 3.0 mg/kg. On average, CD8+ T cells showed more expanded clones than CD4+ T cells after ivuxolimab. In partial responders in the 0.1-3.0 mg/kg groups, normalized peripheral clonal expansion was found to be among the lowest, especially among CD8+ T cells. The antigen specificity of the clonally expanded peripheral T cells was not determined. Low levels of normalized T-cell clonal expansion were also seen in some patients who did not respond.

Patients with a history of autoimmune disease or receiving systemic immunosuppression were excluded from the trial. Peripheral blood for TCR sequencing was collected from all dose cohorts at baseline, on cycle 4 day 1, and on cycle 7 day 1. The samples were drawn from a first-in-human, open-label, multicenter phase I dose-escalation trial of ivuxolimab. Adults with locally advanced or metastatic melanoma, renal cell, hepatocellular, or head and neck squamous cell carcinoma were enrolled in the trial. Before TCR sequencing, CD4+ T cells and CD8+ T cells were sorted from peripheral blood as separate populations. To sequence the TCRbeta CDR3 region, genomic DNA was isolated from the sorted cells. The immunoSEQ Assay was used to sequence the TCRbeta CDR3 regions. Drawn from immuneACCESS, this table holds only the in-frame rearrangements with V and J called that TCRdb kept. Clones are partly lost; checked studies trace under half to an unresolved V gene and leave the rest unexplained. This sample is represented by about 77,000 clones; around four fifths of them were singletons. Less than 0.85% of the sample is taken by the ten largest.

The specimen was CD4+ or CD8+ T cells sorted from blood, collected in a trial of the OX40 agonist ivuxolimab. This receptor was obtained from an adult with an advanced solid tumor such as melanoma, head and neck, liver or kidney cancer.

CDR3 protein: CASMKGTGNYEQYF. The DNA sequence follows: TGTGCCAGCATGAAGGGGACAGGGAACTACGAGCAGTACTTC. Rearrangement joined TRBV6-6 to TRBJ2-7; 9 of the junction bases match TRBD1. The germline V gene (reference sequence) sets CDR1 to MNHNY and CDR2 to SVGAGI. The CDR3, from cysteine to phenylalanine, totals 14 residues. The sequence is cut down to CDR3 DNA, 42 bases in frame from base 1. Trimming leaves V shorter by 7 bases and J shorter by 3 bases, with the junction holding 7 bases beyond the gene matches.